This is a list of T cell receptor beta chains from one sample in a study of cytomegalovirus exposure and HLA in healthy donors. The data were produced by immunoSEQ multiplex PCR, yet TCRdb's version contains in-frame clones alone and is incomplete. The sample has some 200,000 clones; 85% to 95% are singletons. Sequencing was done on a sample of PBMCs. Receptors were obtained from a woman aged 18 to 35 in good health and CMV-seronegative. Both conserved end residues are part of each CDR3. The D gene is left open where the match is weak. Expanded clones are given a class, and other clones once, few, many or no size at all.

size,V,D,J,DNA,CDR3
-,TRBV6-1,-,TRBJ2-3,TGTGCCAGCACCCCGACAGATACGCAGTATTTT,CASTPTDTQYF
-,TRBV9,-,TRBJ1-1,TGTGCCAGCAGCACCGGGGGATCAACTGAAGCTTTCTTT,CASSTGGSTEAFF
-,TRBV11-2,-,TRBJ1-1,TGTGCCAGCAGCTTAAACAGTATCACTGAAGCTTTCTTT,CASSLNSITEAFF
-,TRBV15,TRBD1,TRBJ2-7,TGTGCCACCAGCAGAACAGGGGGCATGTACGAGCAGTACTTC,CATSRTGGMYEQYF
few,TRBV18,-,TRBJ1-2,TGTGCCAGCTCACCACCACTGGGCAGTGGCTACACCTTC,CASSPPLGSGYTF
-,TRBV5-6,-,TRBJ2-7,TGTGCCAGCAGCTTGTGGGCGGGTATACAATACGAGCAGTACTTC,CASSLWAGIQYEQYF
-,TRBV11-2,-,TRBJ2-7,TGTGCCAGCAGCCCCCGGACGGGAAGCTCCTACGAGCAGTACTTC,CASSPRTGSSYEQYF
-,TRBV29-1,-,TRBJ1-2,TGCAGCGTTAGCGAGAGAAGTAGCTACACCTTC,CSVSERSSYTF
-,TRBV15,-,TRBJ1-1,TGTGCCACCAGGCCTACTGGGAACACTGAAGCTTTCTTT,CATRPTGNTEAFF
-,TRBV27,-,TRBJ2-2,TGTGCCAGCAGTAAGGGCGGGACCTACACCGGGGAGCTGTTTTTT,CASSKGGTYTGELFF
-,TRBV9,TRBD1,TRBJ2-7,TGTGCCAGCAGCGTCAGGGGACAGGGGATCGTCGAGCAGTACTTC,CASSVRGQGIVEQYF
-,TRBV1,-,TRBJ2-7,TGCACCAGCAGCCAAGATAGACTAGCGGGGGTATCAGGTGGTGAGCAGTACTTC,CTSSQDRLAGVSGGEQYF
-,TRBV2,-,TRBJ1-5,TGTGCCAGCAGTGAATACAGGGTTGGCAATCAGCCCCAGCATTTT,CASSEYRVGNQPQHF
-,TRBV5-1,-,TRBJ1-1,TGCGCCAGCAGCTTGACAGGGAGCAACACTGAAGCTTTCTTT,CASSLTGSNTEAFF
-,TRBV27,-,TRBJ1-2,TGTGCCAGCCGAAACCCCCGGGAGGTATATGGCTACACCTTC,CASRNPREVYGYTF
-,TRBV9,TRBD2,TRBJ2-3,TGTGCCAGCAGCGAACTAGCGGGAGACACAGATACGCAGTATTTT,CASSELAGDTDTQYF
once,TRBV9,-,TRBJ2-3,TGTGCCAGCAGCGTAACTCGAACCACAGATACGCAGTATTTT,CASSVTRTTDTQYF
-,TRBV30,-,TRBJ1-3,TGTGCCTGGAGTGTAAAGGGGTCAGAACTCTCTGGAAACACCATATATTTT,CAWSVKGSELSGNTIYF
-,TRBV7-9,TRBD2,TRBJ2-1,TGTGCCAGCAGCGGGTGGACTAGCTATGGGGACAATGAGCAGTTCTTC,CASSGWTSYGDNEQFF
-,TRBV30,-,TRBJ1-4,TGTGCCTGGACCGTGAGGGGAGGGGAAAAACTGTTTTTT,CAWTVRGGEKLFF
-,TRBV5-4,TRBD1,TRBJ2-1,TGTGCCAGCAGCACTCACAGGGGTCCTTCCTACAATGAGCAGTTCTTC,CASSTHRGPSYNEQFF
-,TRBV5-1,-,TRBJ1-2,TGCGCCAGCAGCCTGAGGACACCTTCTAACTATGGCTACACCTTC,CASSLRTPSNYGYTF
-,TRBV7-8,-,TRBJ1-3,TGTGCCAGCAGCTCACTAGGCTCTGGAAACACCATATATTTT,CASSSLGSGNTIYF
-,TRBV28,-,TRBJ2-7,TGTGCCAGCAGTTTTAACAGATACGAGCAGTACTTC,CASSFNRYEQYF
once,TRBV28,TRBD2,TRBJ2-6,TGTGCCAGCAGTTTCTCGGGGGGCTCTGGGGCCAACGTCCTGACTTTC,CASSFSGGSGANVLTF
-,TRBV4-1,TRBD1,TRBJ1-2,TGCGCCAGCAGCCAAAGGACAGGACCTTACGGCTACACCTTC,CASSQRTGPYGYTF
-,TRBV5-4,-,TRBJ2-2,TGTGCCAGCAGCTTGAGCGTCAGGGAGGACACCGGGGAGCTGTTTTTT,CASSLSVREDTGELFF
-,TRBV10-1,-,TRBJ2-7,TGCGCCAGCAGTAGCGGTGTAATTACCTACGAGCAGTACTTC,CASSSGVITYEQYF
once,TRBV28,TRBD2,TRBJ2-3,TGTGCCAGCAGTTCTTACCTTAGCGGGCCCACAGATACGCAGTATTTT,CASSSYLSGPTDTQYF
-,TRBV6-4,-,TRBJ1-5,TGTGCCAGACCCTCATTGCCCGGACAGAGCAATCAGCCCCAGCATTTT,CARPSLPGQSNQPQHF
once,TRBV25-1,-,TRBJ2-7,TGTGCCAGCAGTGAGCCCTCGGGACATACGGCCTACGAGCAGTACTTC,CASSEPSGHTAYEQYF
few,TRBV20-1,TRBD1,TRBJ1-1,TGCAGTGCGGGGGACGGGGACAGGGCTTTCTTT,CSAGDGDRAFF
-,TRBV9,-,TRBJ1-2,TGTGCCAGCAGCCCAACAGCTGTACCGACTACTAACTATGGCTACACCTTC,CASSPTAVPTTNYGYTF
-,TRBV21-1,-,TRBJ1-2,TGTGCCAGCAGCAAAGTGGGCAGGGCCCACTATGGCTACACCTTC,CASSKVGRAHYGYTF
few,TRBV7-3,TRBD1,TRBJ1-2,TGTGCCAGCAGCTCAGGGGGCGTCTATGGCTACACCTTC,CASSSGGVYGYTF
-,TRBV18,-,TRBJ2-3,TGTGCCAGCTCATCATTCAACGAGCGCACAGATACGCAGTATTTT,CASSSFNERTDTQYF
once,TRBV7-2,TRBD2,TRBJ2-1,TGTGCCAGCAGCAGGGGACTAGCGGGAGGTTACAATGAGCAGTTCTTC,CASSRGLAGGYNEQFF
-,TRBV27,TRBD1,TRBJ1-1,TGTGCCAGCAGTTATACAGGGGGCACTGAAGCTTTCTTT,CASSYTGGTEAFF
-,TRBV12-2,-,TRBJ1-4,TGTGCAAGTCGCTTAGCGTTTACCGGGAAAACTAATGAAAAACTGTTTTTT,CASRLAFTGKTNEKLFF
-,TRBV6-6,TRBD2,TRBJ2-5,TGTGCCAGTCAAAGAGGCGGGAGGAGAGAGACCCAGTACTTC,CASQRGGRRETQYF
-,TRBV27,TRBD1,TRBJ1-1,TGTGCCAGCAGTCACACTCCGGGACAGGGGAACACTGAAGCTTTCTTT,CASSHTPGQGNTEAFF
-,TRBV6-1,-,TRBJ2-7,TGTGCCAGCAGTGAAGCGCCCCAGGGTTACGAGCAGTACTTC,CASSEAPQGYEQYF
-,TRBV19,-,TRBJ2-7,TGTGCCAGTAGTCCGACCCCCAGACAGCCCTACGAGCAGTACTTC,CASSPTPRQPYEQYF
-,TRBV6-5,-,TRBJ1-6,TGTGCCAGCAGTTACTTCCAAACCTCGGATAATTCACCCCTCCACTTT,CASSYFQTSDNSPLHF
-,TRBV27,TRBD1,TRBJ2-7,TGTGCCAGCAGTTCTATGGACAGGGCGAAATACGAGCAGTACTTC,CASSSMDRAKYEQYF
once,TRBV5-1,-,TRBJ2-6,TGCGCCAGCAGCTTCGCCCCAGGGATCTCCTCTGGGGCCAACGTCCTGACTTTC,CASSFAPGISSGANVLTF
-,TRBV5-1,-,TRBJ2-7,TGCGCCAGCAGCTCCGGGACTGGAAACTACGAGCAGTACTTC,CASSSGTGNYEQYF
once,TRBV5-1,-,TRBJ2-1,TGCGCCAGCAGCATAACAGGTGGGGATGAGCAGTTCTTC,CASSITGGDEQFF
-,TRBV2,-,TRBJ2-2,TGTGCCAGCAGTGCGCAGGTCTCGAACACCGGGGAGCTGTTTTTT,CASSAQVSNTGELFF
-,TRBV6-1,TRBD2,TRBJ2-7,TGTGCCAGCAGTGAAATTTCGCCGGGACTAGCGGGAGACTACGAGCAGTACTTC,CASSEISPGLAGDYEQYF
-,TRBV5-1,-,TRBJ1-4,TGCGCCAGCAGCTTGGCCTATCCGGGATGGGTTCCGAATGAAAAACTGTTTTTT,CASSLAYPGWVPNEKLFF